A single sample is the source of the 7 T cell receptor beta chains below, sequenced in a study of blood T cell repertoires in COVID-19. Clones were sequenced by immunoSEQ multiplex PCR, and TCRdb holds only the in-frame ones, with some missing. The table records 200,000 to 250,000 clones, 82% of them present only once. The sequencing sample was made of peripheral blood. The receptors stem from a woman aged 70-85 years with COVID-19, enrolled during active disease.

This chain joins TRBV5-1 and TRBJ2-7; a possible D gene is TRBD1 (8 bases). CDR1 is SGHRS and CDR2 is YFSETQ in the germline V gene. This CDR3 contains 14 residues. V lost 6 bases, J lost 2 bases, and 15 bases lay in between. The CDR3 nucleotides are TGCGCCAGCAAGACAGGGGAGGGGACCTACGAGCAGTACTTC. Its protein is CASKTGEGTYEQYF.

The chain couples TRBV5-1 to TRBJ1-2; weak D call: TRBD1 (6 bases). The ends were cut back, 9 bases at V and 6 bases at J, with 24 bases in the middle. CDR3 length: 15 amino acids. In germline, CDR1 is SGHRS, CDR2 YFSETQ. The CDR3 bases are TGCGCCACGAGTCCAGGGGCAGGGGCTTGGAATGGCTACACCTTC. Translated, it gives CATSPGAGAWNGYTF. Full variable domain (remainder filled in from reference TRBV5-1 and TRBJ1-2): KAGVTQTPRYLIKTRGQQVTLSCSPISGHRSVSWYQQTPGQGLQFLFEYFSETQRNKGNFPGRFSGRQFSNSRSEMNVSTLELGDSALYLCATSPGAGAWNGYTFGSGTRLTVV.

The chain has TRBV29-1 and TRBJ1-1; TRBD1 agrees at 7 bases. Germline-derived CDR1 and CDR2 are SQVTM and ANQGSEA. This CDR3 region has 13 residues. The V and J ends lost 6 bases and 7 bases, in that order; junction bases with no gene match: 11. The CDR3 reads CSVTTGNGGEAFF. CDR3 nucleotides: TGCAGCGTGACGACAGGGAACGGAGGTGAAGCTTTCTTT.

The chain couples TRBV6-5 to TRBJ1-3; 7 bases agree with TRBD1. Germline CDR1 is MNHEY and CDR2 is SVGAGI. The CDR3 extends over 14 amino acids. Germline trimming cut 6 bases from V and 4 bases from J; bases unmatched to any gene: 6. The CDR3 nucleotides are TGTGCCAGCAGGGACAGGCAGTACGGAAACACCATATATTTT. Residues: CASRDRQYGNTIYF.

V usage is TRBV18 and J usage is TRBJ1-2; D might be TRBD1 (6 bases). The CDR3 is 17 residues long. Germline V CDR1 and CDR2: KGHSH, LQKENI. V gave up 2 bases and J gave up 0 bases, with 16 bases separating them. This chain's CDR3 is CASSPVTRQVANYGYTF. CDR3 bases: TGTGCCAGCTCACCAGTAACCCGACAGGTGGCTAACTATGGCTACACCTTC.

CDR3 nucleotides: TGCGCCAGCAGCCACGGCGGGCAAGGAGGAAACACCATATATTTT. This sequence encodes CASSHGGQGGNTIYF. The chain uses TRBV4-1 and TRBJ1-3; D is uncertain. There are 15 residues in the CDR3. Germline V gene sequence: CDR1 MGHRA, CDR2 YSYEKL. Between the trimmed V and J ends, which lost 3 bases and 4 bases, there was a span of 13 bases.

About this clone itself: The sample holds other DNA sequences that translate to the same CDR3. The genes are TRBV6-5 and TRBJ2-2; D is unresolved. Trimming took off 0 bases at V and 4 bases at J, with 9 bases between the two ends. Germline V CDR1 and CDR2: MNHEY, SVGAGI. The CDR3 spans 15 residues. In nucleotides, the CDR3 is TGTGCCAGCAGTTACTCGGGTACGGGCACCGGGGAGCTGTTTTTT. Its protein is CASSYSGTGTGELFF.